This T cell receptor (beta chain) was captured in a study of tumor-infiltrating lymphocytes in primary liver carcinoma. Background on the study: Tumors were staged T1-T3 N0M0 and measured roughly 4.2 to 10 cm across.

From unsorted bulk tissue weighing about 20-33 mg, DNA and RNA were co-extracted. Findings and caveats of the study: Tumor region pairs outstripped tumor-adjacent and tumor-blood pairs in overlap.

In the case of this clonotype: What it recognizes is unknown.

Making TCR beta cDNA involved approximately 480 ng total RNA and a constant-region primer. TCR beta libraries came from three nested multiplex PCR rounds using slightly modified ARM-PCR. With TRBV1-TRBV30 forward primers and a C-beta reverse primer, the first two PCR rounds were run for approximately 10 cycles each. TCRdb re-derived calls from the multiplex PCR reads in MiXCR, one entry per CDR3 protein. The table records approximately 23,000 distinct CDR3 sequences, approximately 80% of them present only once. V dropped 4 bases and J dropped 1 base, with 13 bases sitting between them. This CDR3 has 15 amino acids. The germline CDR1 and CDR2 sequences are LGHNA and YNFKEQ.

The sequence was obtained from a woman aged 25 to 39 with primary liver carcinoma and hepatitis B virus infection. Sequencing was carried out using liver tumor tissue from sampling region 2. Subset reported: tumor region T2, inferior pole. This chain joins TRBV4-2 and TRBJ1-1; D is unresolved. The CDR3 nucleotides read TGTGCCAGCAGCCCCGTGGGGAGAGGGAACACTGAAGCTTTCTTT. As protein: CASSPVGRGNTEAFF.